This T cell receptor (beta chain) was documented in a study of cytomegalovirus exposure and HLA in healthy donors. In the PCR, 60 Vbeta and 13 Jbeta primers were used. Sequencing used immunoSEQ multiplex PCR; TCRdb keeps in-frame clones, though not all of them. The data hold about 200,000 clones, with about four fifths observed a single time. The source material was PBMCs. The sequence came from a male donor in good health and CMV-seropositive.

The CDR3 DNA reads TGTGCCAGCAGCCCGCCCGGGTCCTACAATGAGCAGTTCTTC. Its translation: CASSPPGSYNEQFF. The chain recombines TRBV5-6 with TRBJ2-1, with D hard to call. Germline V gene lookup returns CDR1 SGHDT and CDR2 YYEEEE. Trimming stripped 4 bases from V and 1 base from J, with 9 bases between. The CDR3 covers 14 residues.